The clone carrying this T cell receptor beta chain was counted at least ten times. Its antigen is unidentified. The germline V gene has CDR1 KGHSH and CDR2 LQKENI. The CDR3 has 18 residues. Trimming cost V 3 bases and J 0 bases, with 18 bases left between them. Investigators prepared the TCR beta libraries by applying iRepertoire HTBI primers and Arm-PCR of CDR3 regions. TCRdb reanalysed the multiplex PCR reads using MiXCR and keeps one entry per CDR3 protein. The table lists some 490,000 distinct CDR3 sequences, approximately 12% of them singletons. The sample is drawn from a study of regulatory T cells in long-lasting Graves disease. Across the study: Newly diagnosed Graves' patients took antithyroid drugs under 3 months.

The study, taken as a whole, reports: Persistent disease was associated with favored TRBV28 usage and with favored use of TRBJ1-2 and TRBJ2-5.

Time point indicated: newly diagnosed GD, antithyroid drugs for less than 3 months. After RNA was extracted from PBMCs, the TCR library was made from it. These data also featured in a second study, about T cells in Graves' hyperthyroidism and ophthalmopathy. This second study notes: The HTBI primer set served for first-round RT-PCR of the TCR CDR3. Most expanded thyroid clonotypes above 0.001 recurred in blood.

This sequence originates from a woman in her 30s with Graves disease. The sequenced sample was peripheral blood mononuclear cells (PBMCs), obtained at new diagnosis, from a patient treated with antithyroid drugs. J is TRBJ1-3 and V is TRBV18; D is undetermined. CDR3 DNA sequence: TGTGCCAGCTCACCGCTAGTGATTCGACCAAGCTCTGGAAACACCATATATTTT. It yields the protein CASSPLVIRPSSGNTIYF.